This is a list of T cell receptor beta chains from one sample in a study of blood T cell repertoires in COVID-19. Clones were sequenced by immunoSEQ multiplex PCR, and TCRdb holds only the in-frame ones, with some missing. The sample has fewer than 250,000 clones, roughly 87% seen once; the top ten hold 2.6%. The sample taken for sequencing was PBMCs or T cells enriched from blood (not recorded which). The receptors come from a woman under 40 with acute COVID-19. Both conserved end residues are part of each CDR3. A D gene is named only where the DNA matches it firmly. The size entry is marked missing in some rows and otherwise reads once, few, many or a size class.

CDR3 DNA,CDR3 protein,V gene,D gene,J gene,clone size
TGCGCCAGCAGCCAAGATTTGGTCAGTCCGCTCCACTTT,CASSQDLVSPLHF,TRBV4-1,.,TRBJ1-6,.
TGTGCCAGCAGCCTACGGGACAGTAGCTACGAGCAGTACTTC,CASSLRDSSYEQYF,TRBV3-1/TRBV3-2,TRBD1,TRBJ2-7,.
TGTGCCAGCAGCTTAGCGCCAGGACAGATGAACACTGAAGCTTTCTTT,CASSLAPGQMNTEAFF,TRBV7-9,.,TRBJ1-1,.
TGTGCCACCCGCGGAGGGGATCAGCCCCAGCATTTT,CATRGGDQPQHF,TRBV19,.,TRBJ1-5,.
TGTGCCAGCAGCTACGACAGGGGGCTAACTCCGACTGAAGCTTTCTTT,CASSYDRGLTPTEAFF,TRBV3-1/TRBV3-2,TRBD1,TRBJ1-1,.
TGTGCCAGCAGTTTGGGGGGGGCTAGGAGTGAAGCTTTCTTT,CASSLGGARSEAFF,TRBV27,.,TRBJ1-1,.
TGCAGCGTTGAATTTCGAAAGGGTAGCGCTGAAGCTTTCTTT,CSVEFRKGSAEAFF,TRBV29-1,.,TRBJ1-1,.
TGTGCCAGCAGCCAGACAGAGAGATCACCCCTCCACTTT,CASSQTERSPLHF,TRBV3-1/TRBV3-2,.,TRBJ1-6,.
TGTGCCAGCAGACCTGAGCGGGGGGGCAACGCAGATACGCAGTATTTT,CASRPERGGNADTQYF,TRBV7-9,TRBD2,TRBJ2-3,.
TGTGCCAGCAGCTCCCCCGGGCGGGTAGGGCAGTTCTTC,CASSSPGRVGQFF,TRBV11-3,.,TRBJ2-1,.
TGCGCCAGCAGCTTCGGGACACCAATAGTTCGAATGAACACTGAAGCTTTCTTT,CASSFGTPIVRMNTEAFF,TRBV5-1,.,TRBJ1-1,few
TGTGCCAGCAAGAGTTACTATGGCTACACCTTC,CASKSYYGYTF,TRBV27,.,TRBJ1-2,.
TGTGCCAGCAGCTCCTGGGAGGAGGGAAACTATGGCTACACCTTC,CASSSWEEGNYGYTF,TRBV7-9,.,TRBJ1-2,.
TGTGCCAGCATTCCCGGACAGGCCCCCTACGAGCAGTACTTC,CASIPGQAPYEQYF,TRBV6-4,TRBD1,TRBJ2-7,.
TGTGCCAGCAGCCAGAGGACAGGGGATGAGCAGTTCTTC,CASSQRTGDEQFF,TRBV7-2,TRBD1,TRBJ2-1,.
TGCGCCAGCAGCTTCCCGAATGAAAAACTGTTTTTT,CASSFPNEKLFF,TRBV5-1,.,TRBJ1-4,.
TGTGCCAGCAGTCAACAACAGGGGTCTAATGAAAAACTGTTTTTT,CASSQQQGSNEKLFF,TRBV6-5,TRBD1,TRBJ1-4,.
TGTGCCACCAGCAGAGGAACAGGTTGGAATGAAAAACTGTTTTTT,CATSRGTGWNEKLFF,TRBV15,.,TRBJ1-4,.
TGTGCCAGCTCCCCGCAACAGAACACAAATGAAAAACTGTTTTTT,CASSPQQNTNEKLFF,TRBV18,.,TRBJ1-4,.
TGCGCCAGCAGCCAAGAACAGGGGTGGGGAGAGACCCAGTACTTC,CASSQEQGWGETQYF,TRBV4-3,TRBD1,TRBJ2-5,.
TGTGCCAGCAGCCAACAGGGGGCATTAAATGAGCAGTTCTTC,CASSQQGALNEQFF,TRBV14,TRBD1,TRBJ2-1,.
TGCGCCAGCAGCTCCACAGGGCGCACTAATGAAAAACTGTTTTTT,CASSSTGRTNEKLFF,TRBV5-1,.,TRBJ1-4,few
TGTGCCAGCAGCTTATCTGAGGGTTACAATCAGCCCCAGCATTTT,CASSLSEGYNQPQHF,TRBV7-9,.,TRBJ1-5,.
TGCGCCAGCAGCCAAGACCCGGGGAGCGCTGAAGCTTTCTTT,CASSQDPGSAEAFF,TRBV4-3,.,TRBJ1-1,.
TGTGCCAGCAGCGCAGGGGCCGGGCGTATAGACGAGCAGTACTTC,CASSAGAGRIDEQYF,TRBV9,.,TRBJ2-7,.
TGTGCCAGTAGTATGGCACAGGGAGGGGACCCCTACGAGCAGTACTTC,CASSMAQGGDPYEQYF,TRBV19,.,TRBJ2-7,.
TGTGCCAGCAGTCCCGCCTACAATGAGCAGTTCTTC,CASSPAYNEQFF,TRBV12-3/TRBV12-4,.,TRBJ2-1,.
TGTGCCAGCAGTCCCGGGACAGGAGACAATGAGCAGTTCTTC,CASSPGTGDNEQFF,TRBV7-8,TRBD1,TRBJ2-1,.
TGTGCCAGCAGCTCAGGGGCCACGGGAACTGAAGCTTTCTTT,CASSSGATGTEAFF,TRBV7-2,.,TRBJ1-1,.
TGTGCCAGTAGGGGCAGGGGTGGAAACACCATATATTTT,CASRGRGGNTIYF,TRBV19,.,TRBJ1-3,.
TGTGCCAGCAGCTTAAGGGCGGGGGAGAACACTGAAGCTTTCTTT,CASSLRAGENTEAFF,TRBV7-9,.,TRBJ1-1,.
TGTGCCAGCAGCTTATCGGGGAACACTGAAGCTTTCTTT,CASSLSGNTEAFF,TRBV11-1,.,TRBJ1-1,.
TGTGCCAGCAGCCAAGACGAGAAAGCTTTCTTT,CASSQDEKAFF,TRBV3-1/TRBV3-2,.,TRBJ1-1,.
TGTGCCAGCAGCAGGGACAGGGGCCCCTACGAGCAGTACTTC,CASSRDRGPYEQYF,TRBV27,TRBD1,TRBJ2-7,.
TGTGCCAGCAGCCTTGTCCCGGGACAGGGACTCTATGGCTACACCTTC,CASSLVPGQGLYGYTF,TRBV7-8,TRBD1,TRBJ1-2,.
TGTGCCAGCAGTGAAGGGGCAGGGATGAACACTGAAGCTTTCTTT,CASSEGAGMNTEAFF,TRBV2,.,TRBJ1-1,.
TGTGCCAGCAGTTGGCGACAGGGGAAGAACACTGAAGCTTTCTTT,CASSWRQGKNTEAFF,TRBV6-5,TRBD1,TRBJ1-1,.
TGCGCCAGCAGCCCCGGGATCACGATTCCCGGGGAGCTGTTTTTT,CASSPGITIPGELFF,TRBV5-1,.,TRBJ2-2,.
TGCGCCAGCAGCCAAATATGGACCCTAGCCAACGAGCAGTACTTC,CASSQIWTLANEQYF,TRBV4-3,.,TRBJ2-7,.
TGTGCCAGCAGTCACCAGATTGTGACAGCAAATGAAAAACTGTTTTTT,CASSHQIVTANEKLFF,TRBV27,.,TRBJ1-4,.
TGTGCCAGCAGCGCGGGACTAACCACAGATACGCAGTATTTT,CASSAGLTTDTQYF,TRBV9,TRBD2,TRBJ2-3,.
TGTGCCAGCAGCCAAGACATTGGCGTAGGGGAAAGCTATGGCTACACCTTC,CASSQDIGVGESYGYTF,TRBV3-1/TRBV3-2,.,TRBJ1-2,.
TGCGCCAGCAGCCAAAACCCCGGACAGGGTGATTCACCCCTCCACTTT,CASSQNPGQGDSPLHF,TRBV4-3,TRBD1,TRBJ1-6,once
TGTGCCAGCAGTGACGGACAGGGCTCCGTAGGAGGCTACACCTTC,CASSDGQGSVGGYTF,TRBV6-4,TRBD1,TRBJ1-2,once
TGCGCCAGCAAGAGGATTTTGGATAGCAATCAGCCCCAGCATTTT,CASKRILDSNQPQHF,TRBV4-1,.,TRBJ1-5,once
TGTGCCAGCAGCCCCCAGGGGGACACTGAAGCTTTCTTT,CASSPQGDTEAFF,TRBV3-1/TRBV3-2,TRBD1,TRBJ1-1,.
TGTGCCAGCAGCACCACCGGGACAGGTTATTCGGCTAATGAAAAACTGTTTTTT,CASSTTGTGYSANEKLFF,TRBV11-2,TRBD1,TRBJ1-4,.
TGTGCCAGCAGCTTGGGCCGGGGGGCCCCAGATACGCAGTATTTT,CASSLGRGAPDTQYF,TRBV5-5,.,TRBJ2-3,.
TGTGCCAGCAGTTTACAGGAGAACACTGAAGCTTTCTTT,CASSLQENTEAFF,TRBV27,.,TRBJ1-1,few
TGCGCCAGCAGCCTCCAGGAGGGTTCACCCCTCCACTTT,CASSLQEGSPLHF,TRBV10-1,.,TRBJ1-6,.
TGTGCCAGTAGTGGGGACAGCTCCTACGAGCAGTACTTC,CASSGDSSYEQYF,TRBV19,TRBD1,TRBJ2-7,.
TGTGCCAGCAGTGCCCCAGGGGATTCTGGAAACACCATATATTTT,CASSAPGDSGNTIYF,TRBV2,.,TRBJ1-3,.
TGTGCCAGCAGTACAATAGACAGGGCGGACGGGGAGCTGTTTTTT,CASSTIDRADGELFF,TRBV27,TRBD1,TRBJ2-2,.
TGTGCCAGCAGCCCGACGGTTGGGGCCGTCACTAATGAAAAACTGTTTTTT,CASSPTVGAVTNEKLFF,TRBV13,.,TRBJ1-4,.
TGCGCCAGCAGCCAAGCCAGGACAGGGAACTACGAGCAGTACTTC,CASSQARTGNYEQYF,TRBV4-3,TRBD1,TRBJ2-7,.
TGTGCCATTAAAGGTCCTCCATGGGGCGAGACCCAGTACTTC,CAIKGPPWGETQYF,TRBV6-5,.,TRBJ2-5,.
TGTGCCAGCAGCTTTGGACAGGGCCGGATTGAGACCCAGTACTTC,CASSFGQGRIETQYF,TRBV11-2,TRBD1,TRBJ2-5,.